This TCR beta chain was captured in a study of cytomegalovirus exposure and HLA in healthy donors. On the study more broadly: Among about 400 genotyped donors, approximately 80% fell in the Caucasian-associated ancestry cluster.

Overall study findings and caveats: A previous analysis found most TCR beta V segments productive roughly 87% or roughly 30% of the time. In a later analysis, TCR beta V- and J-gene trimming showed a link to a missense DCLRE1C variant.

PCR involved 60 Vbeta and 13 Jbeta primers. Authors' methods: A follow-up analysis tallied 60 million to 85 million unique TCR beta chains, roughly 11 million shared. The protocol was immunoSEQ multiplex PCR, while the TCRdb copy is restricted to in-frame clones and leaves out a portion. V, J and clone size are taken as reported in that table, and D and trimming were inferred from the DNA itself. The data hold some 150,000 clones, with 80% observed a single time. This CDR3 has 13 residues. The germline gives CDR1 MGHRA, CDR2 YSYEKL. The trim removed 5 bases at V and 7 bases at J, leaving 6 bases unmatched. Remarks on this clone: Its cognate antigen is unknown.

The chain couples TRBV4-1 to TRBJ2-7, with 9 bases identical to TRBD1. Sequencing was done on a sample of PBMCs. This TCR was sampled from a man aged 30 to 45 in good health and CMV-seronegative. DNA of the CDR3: TGCGCCAGCAGCGCTACACAGGGGGCTGAGCAGTACTTC. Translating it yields CASSATQGAEQYF.